What follows are 21 T cell receptor beta chains derived from one specimen sequenced in a study of beta chain features in type 1 diabetes. The investigators reverse transcribed all of the isolated RNA, so they sequenced expressed TCRB transcripts. The data were produced by immunoSEQ multiplex PCR, yet TCRdb's version contains in-frame clones alone and is incomplete. The table includes 900,000 or so clones, around a sixth detected once. Sequenced sample: naive CD4+ T cells from blood. The receptor set was obtained from a woman between 18 and 29 years old in good health.

The rearrangement uses TRBV2 and TRBJ1-2; D not certain. The CDR3 has 13 residues. V lost 3 bases to trimming and J lost 1 base, with 6 bases between them. In germline, CDR1 is SNHLY, CDR2 FYNNEI. The chain's CDR3 is CASSDKVNYGYTF. The CDR3 DNA sequence: TGTGCCAGCAGTGATAAGGTTAACTATGGCTACACCTTC.

A few counts support this clone. Here the CDR3 reads CASSQGQGHSPLHF. CDR3 DNA sequence: TGTGCCAGCAGCCAGGGACAGGGCCATTCACCCCTCCACTTT. This sequence joins TRBV27 and TRBJ1-6; 9 bases map to TRBD1. Trimming at V came to 6 bases and at J to 8 bases, leaving 5 bases not matched to a gene. CDR1 and CDR2 from the germline V gene are MNHEY and SMNVEV (reference sequence). The CDR3 length is 14 residues.

This clone has a handful of counts. The chain uses TRBV5-4 and TRBJ2-5; 8 bases map to TRBD1. Germline trimming cut 3 bases from V and 4 bases from J; bases unmatched to any gene: 5. Germline V gives CDR1 SGHNT, CDR2 YYREEE (reference sequence). The CDR3 consists of 14 residues. CDR3 residues: CASSSRTGRETQYF. Here the CDR3 DNA reads TGTGCCAGCAGCTCTCGGACAGGGAGAGAGACCCAGTACTTC.

This clone was counted between two and nine times. CDR3 residues: CASGKTGSQPQHF. The CDR3 DNA reads TGTGCCAGCGGGAAGACAGGGAGTCAGCCCCAGCATTTT. The chain has TRBV2 and TRBJ1-5, with TRBD1 matching 7 bases. The CDR3 consists of 13 residues. Looked up from germline, CDR1 is SNHLY and CDR2 is FYNNEI. V gave up 8 bases and J gave up 6 bases; unmatched junction bases: 7.

The CDR3 coding sequence is TGTGCCAGCAGCTTGAGGACAGGGTCCCTCACCGGGGAGCTGTTTTTT. As protein: CASSLRTGSLTGELFF. The chain links TRBV7-9 to TRBJ2-2; 8 nucleotides line up with TRBD1. Trimming took 3 bases from V and 4 from J; bases not matched to a gene: 7. CDR1 is SEHNR, CDR2 FQNEAQ, per germline (reference sequence). The CDR3 length is 16 residues. Combining the CDR3 with reference TRBV7-9 and TRBJ2-2 gives the whole variable domain DTGVSQNPRHKITKRGQNVTFRCDPISEHNRLYWYRQTLGQGPEFLTYFQNEAQLEKSRLLSDRFSAERPKGSFSTLEIQRTEQGDSAMYLCASSLRTGSLTGELFFGEGSRLTVL.

The chain joins TRBV9 to TRBJ1-2; D is unresolved. V gave up 0 bases and J gave up 4 bases, with 10 bases separating them. CDR1 SGDLS and CDR2 YYNGEE come from the germline V gene. The CDR3 spans 14 residues. CDR3 sequence: CASSVDPEAYGYTF. The CDR3 DNA reads TGTGCCAGCAGCGTAGATCCCGAGGCCTATGGCTACACCTTC.

This CDR3 reads CASSSRGTAYEQYF. In DNA form, the CDR3 reads TGTGCCAGCAGCTCCCGCGGGACAGCCTACGAGCAGTACTTC. The chain carries TRBV5-4 and TRBJ2-7; D is perhaps TRBD1 (7 bases). The CDR3 extends over 14 amino acids. In germline, CDR1 is SGHNT, CDR2 YYREEE (reference sequence). Trimming removed 3 bases from V and 2 bases from J, with 12 bases in between.

Only a few counts were recorded for this clone. The chain is built from TRBV6-5 and TRBJ2-7, with 7 bases fitting TRBD1. CDR3 length: 13 amino acids. Germline assignment: CDR1 MNHEY and CDR2 SVGAGI. With 6 bases clipped from V and 1 base from J, the junction kept 3 bases outside the gene matches. The CDR3 region is CASRRQGSYEQYF. The CDR3 DNA reads as TGTGCCAGCAGACGACAGGGTTCCTACGAGCAGTACTTC.

This clone was recorded a few times. The chain carries TRBV7-9 and TRBJ2-2; D unresolved. V lost 2 bases and J lost 0, with 7 bases in between. CDR3 length: 15 amino acids. Germline assignment: CDR1 SEHNR and CDR2 FQNEAQ (reference sequence). CDR3 region: CASSLQFANTGELFF. In DNA form, the CDR3 reads TGTGCCAGCAGCTTACAGTTCGCGAACACCGGGGAGCTGTTTTTT.

The chain links TRBV28 to TRBJ2-3, with 10 bases lining up with TRBD2. With V trimmed by 10 bases and J by 1 base, 11 bases remained unmatched. The CDR3 length is 16 residues. Germline CDR1 reads MDHEN; CDR2 reads SYDVKM. Here the CDR3 reads CATKRGGTRGTDTQYF. For the CDR3, the DNA is TGTGCCACCAAGCGGGGGGGGACAAGAGGCACAGATACGCAGTATTTT.

Only a few counts were recorded for this clone. The chain links TRBV28 to TRBJ2-1, with 7 positions matching TRBD2. Germline CDR1 MDHEN, CDR2 SYDVKM. V lost 3 bases, J lost 12 bases, and 11 bases stayed unmatched. This CDR3 has 14 amino acids. The CDR3: CASSFGGGRTRQFF. In DNA, the CDR3 is TGTGCCAGCAGTTTCGGGGGAGGGCGTACTCGGCAGTTCTTC.

On this clone itself: Compared with germline, one end of the junction differs, possibly owing to a read error. The chain carries TRBV10-3 and TRBJ2-5; no definite D call. The CDR3 has 14 amino acids. Per germline, CDR1 ENHRY and CDR2 SYGVKD. The CDR3, as DNA: TGTGCCAGCAGTTACTGGGGTGTCGGGGAGACCCAGTACTTC. This codes for CASSYWGVGETQYF.

This clone was detected a few times. The chain combines TRBV10-3 with TRBJ2-6, with 7 bases that match TRBD1. The CDR3 covers 18 residues. Per germline, CDR1 ENHRY and CDR2 SYGVKD. The trim removed 3 bases at V and 0 bases at J, leaving 8 bases unmatched. CDR3 bases: TGTGCCATCAGTGAAACCCGCCGACAGGGCTCTGGGGCCAACGTCCTGACTTTC. This translates into CAISETRRQGSGANVLTF.

The V and J genes are TRBV7-2 and TRBJ2-3; D ambiguous. Trimming stripped 5 bases from V and 0 bases from J, with 9 bases between. Germline lookup yields CDR1 SGHTA and CDR2 FQGNSA. This CDR3 has 14 amino acids. The CDR3 here is CASSRPDSTDTQYF. CDR3 bases: TGTGCCAGCAGCCGACCCGATAGCACAGATACGCAGTATTTT.

A few counts support this clone. V is TRBV4-3 and J is TRBJ2-3; 11 nucleotides line up with TRBD2. V lost 2 bases, J lost 1 base, and 2 bases stayed unmatched. The CDR3 runs 16 residues. CDR1 is LGHNA, CDR2 YSLEER, per germline. CDR3 sequence: CASSQLAGGGTDTQYF. Here the CDR3 DNA reads TGCGCCAGCAGCCAATTAGCGGGAGGGGGCACAGATACGCAGTATTTT.

This clone has a handful of counts. The chain links TRBV5-1 to TRBJ2-5; 7 bases fit TRBD1. This CDR3 spans 14 amino acids. The V and J ends lost 4 bases and 7 bases, in that order; junction bases with no gene match: 10. In germline, CDR1 is SGHRS, CDR2 YFSETQ. The CDR3 sequence is CASSPKDRRSTQYF. The CDR3 nucleotides are TGCGCCAGCAGCCCCAAGGACAGGAGATCGACCCAGTACTTC.

V and J are TRBV19 and TRBJ1-1; possible D gene TRBD1, 6 bases. The germline V gene encodes CDR1 LNHDA and CDR2 SQIVND (reference sequence). The length of the CDR3 is 17 residues. The ends were cut back, 1 base at V and 1 base at J, with 16 bases in the middle. DNA for the CDR3: TGTGCCAGTAGTATAGGGGGACAACTCGAGGGGAACACTGAAGCTTTCTTT. This translates into CASSIGGQLEGNTEAFF.

This chain uses TRBV7-2 with TRBJ2-3; maybe TRBD2 (6 bases). The V gene lost 1 base and the J gene lost 2 bases, with 16 bases spanning the gap. The length of the CDR3 is 17 residues. Germline CDR1 reads SGHTA; CDR2 reads FQGNSA. CDR3 DNA sequence: TGTGCCAGCAGCTTAGGCGGGACCGCCCCCACCACAGATACGCAGTATTTT. The encoded protein is CASSLGGTAPTTDTQYF.

The chain couples TRBV6-1 to TRBJ2-3; maybe TRBD1 (5 bases). The CDR3 is 17 amino acids. CDR1 and CDR2 (germline): MNHNS, SASEGT. V was clipped by 4 bases and J by 1 base, with 18 bases between them. Here the CDR3 reads CASSGGLAGWGTDTQYF. The CDR3 DNA reads TGTGCCAGCAGTGGCGGCTTAGCAGGGTGGGGCACAGATACGCAGTATTTT.

V gene TRBV6-1 combines with J gene TRBJ2-4; 7 bases map to TRBD1. Per the germline V gene, CDR1 is MNHNS and CDR2 is SASEGT. The CDR3 spans 15 residues. With V trimmed by 10 bases and J by 1 base, 10 bases remained unmatched. The CDR3 sequence is CAIGWQGEAKNIQYF. In nucleotides, the CDR3 is TGTGCCATCGGTTGGCAGGGGGAGGCCAAAAACATTCAGTACTTC.

This clone was recorded a few times. The J gene is TRBJ2-5, the V gene TRBV5-1; D unresolved. CDR1 is SGHRS and CDR2 is YFSETQ in the germline V gene. The CDR3 length is 13 residues. Trimming cost V 1 base and J 1 base, with 5 bases left between them. The CDR3 here is CASSLMSQETQYF. DNA of the CDR3: TGCGCCAGCAGCTTGATGAGCCAAGAGACCCAGTACTTC.